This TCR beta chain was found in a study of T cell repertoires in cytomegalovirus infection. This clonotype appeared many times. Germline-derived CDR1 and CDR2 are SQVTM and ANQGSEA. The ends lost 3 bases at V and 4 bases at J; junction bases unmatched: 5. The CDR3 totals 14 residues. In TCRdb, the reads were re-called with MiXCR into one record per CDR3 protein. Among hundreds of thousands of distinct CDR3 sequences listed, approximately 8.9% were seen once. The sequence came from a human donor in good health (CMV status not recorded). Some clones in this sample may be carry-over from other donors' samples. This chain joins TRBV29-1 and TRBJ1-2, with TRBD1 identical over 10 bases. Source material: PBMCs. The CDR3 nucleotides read TGCAGCGTTGAGGGGACAGGGGACCTCTATGGCTACACCTTC. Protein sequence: CSVEGTGDLYGYTF.